A single sample is the source of the 6 T cell receptor beta chains below, sequenced in a study of T-cell reconstitution after alpha-beta-depleted transplantation in children. Antigen specificity for these receptors is unknown. TCRbeta library preparation incorporated unique molecular identifiers. Using its own MiXCR run on the PCR reads, TCRdb lists one record per CDR3 protein. The sample contains hundreds of thousands of distinct CDR3 sequences, nearly 8% of which appear only once. Study observations and caveats: At the one-year point after transplant, T-cell counts and TCRbeta diversity were found to come mostly from T cells that had been newly produced.

The starting material was peripheral blood, obtained 360 days after TCRalphabeta/CD19-depleted stem cell transplant. These receptor sequences come from a female patient aged 2-9 years who had a stem cell transplant for Fanconi anemia, so the T cells may come from the graft donor.

The table lists this clonotype with many counts. The chain combines TRBV5-1 with TRBJ2-1; no firm D call. Germline CDR1 is SGHRS and CDR2 is YFSETQ. The CDR3 has 14 amino acids. V was clipped by 4 bases and J by 5 bases, with 13 bases between them. The CDR3 DNA sequence: TGCGCCAGCAGCCAATGGGTGGCGGACAATGAGCAGTTCTTC. Amino acid sequence: CASSQWVADNEQFF.

This clonotype has at least ten counts. The chain is built from TRBV6-1 and TRBJ1-6; 9 bases align to TRBD1. J lost 7 bases, V lost 2 bases, and 3 bases had no gene match. CDR1 is MNHNS and CDR2 is SASEGT in the germline V gene. The CDR3 consists of 15 residues. The CDR3 coding sequence is TGTGCCAGCAGTGAACGACAGGGGGGAAATTCACCCCTCCACTTT. This encodes CASSERQGGNSPLHF.

This clonotype was seen only a few times. The CDR3 coding sequence is TGTGCCAGCAGTGAACAGGGGGCGATCCATGGCGAGCAGTACTTC. Protein: CASSEQGAIHGEQYF. V and J are TRBV2 and TRBJ2-7; the match to TRBD1 covers 8 bases. V lost 2 bases to trimming and J lost 6 bases; unmatched junction nucleotides: 9. From germline, CDR1 is SNHLY and CDR2 FYNNEI. The CDR3 consists of 15 residues.

This clonotype was detected ten times or more. V gene TRBV7-9 combines with J gene TRBJ2-5, with D possibly TRBD1 on 5 matching bases. Germline V gene lookup returns CDR1 SEHNR and CDR2 FQNEAQ (reference sequence). Trimming left V 4 bases short and J 2 bases short, with 14 bases between. This CDR3 contains 15 residues. The CDR3 DNA reads TGTGCCAGCAGCTGGGGCTCAGCAAGGCAAGAGACCCAGTACTTC. Translated: CASSWGSARQETQYF. The full variable domain, in which reference TRBV7-9 and TRBJ2-5 provide the parts outside the CDR3, is DTGVSQNPRHKITKRGQNVTFRCDPISEHNRLYWYRQTLGQGPEFLTYFQNEAQLEKSRLLSDRFSAERPKGSFSTLEIQRTEQGDSAMYLCASSWGSARQETQYFGPGTRLLVL.

The sample holds many counts of this clonotype. V and J are TRBV20-1 and TRBJ2-5; the D gene is possibly TRBD2 (6 bases). Germline V CDR1 and CDR2: DFQATT, SNEGSKA (reference sequence). V was pared by 2 bases and J by 4 bases, with 11 bases between. The CDR3 totals 13 residues. This chain's CDR3 is CSARFSAGETQYF. CDR3 in DNA: TGCAGTGCTAGATTTTCAGCGGGAGAGACCCAGTACTTC.

CDR3 bases: TGTGCCATCAGTGCCGGGGCACCGCGGGGCACCGGGGAGCTGTTTTTT. Translated, it gives CAISAGAPRGTGELFF. The chain is built from TRBV10-3 and TRBJ2-2, with D possibly TRBD2 on 6 matching bases. Germline V gene sequence: CDR1 ENHRY, CDR2 SYGVKD. The CDR3 loop spans 16 amino acids. Trimming took off 4 bases at V and 4 bases at J, with 16 bases between the two ends.